The clone carrying this T cell receptor beta chain occurred a few times. Its antigen is currently unknown. Samples each yielded at least 6 micrograms of total RNA. This CDR3 is built from 15 residues. From germline, CDR1 is MNHEY and CDR2 SVGEGT. The sample belongs to a study of blood T cells in healthy people across ages. Study-wide findings and caveats: TCR beta diversity correlated strongly with naive T cell percentage.

Sample-barcoded 5' priming and a J-beta primer mix drove a second PCR of 7 to 11 cycles. One entry per CDR3 protein results from TCRdb running MiXCR on the 5' RACE reads. The sample yields fewer than 700,000 distinct CDR3 sequences, around 38% seen once. Sequencing used blood. V and J are TRBV6-2 or TRBV6-3 and TRBJ2-1; D unresolved. The J call could be wrong; TRBJ2-7 is a better fit for the DNA end. This TCR was sampled from a man older than 75 in good health. CDR3 amino acids: CASASHIYSYNEQYF. The CDR3 DNA sequence: TGTGCCAGCGCCTCCCACATCTACTCCTACAATGAGCAGTACTTC.